The next 15 T cell receptor beta chains were all read from a single sample in a study of blood T cell repertoires in COVID-19. Clones were read by immunoSEQ multiplex PCR, and TCRdb kept only the in-frame ones, dropping some. The table includes roughly 260,000 clones, 91% detected once. Sequences were obtained from PBMCs or T cells enriched from blood (not recorded which). The source is a human donor in a cohort exposed to, infected with or recovered from COVID-19 (not recorded which). The donor label of this sample is uncertain.

This clone was seen only a few times. The chain links TRBV20-1 to TRBJ1-2; D remains unclear. The germline gives CDR1 DFQATT, CDR2 SNEGSKA (reference sequence). V gave up 3 bases and J gave up 8 bases, with 16 bases separating them. The CDR3 sequence is 13 residues long. CDR3 in DNA: TGCAGTGCTAGTGGGGTAGGGAGGTCAGGCTACACCTTC. Its protein product is CSASGVGRSGYTF.

The chain recombines TRBV5-6 with TRBJ2-1, with TRBD2 matching over 11 bases. The CDR3 extends over 19 amino acids. Germline CDR1 reads SGHDT; CDR2 reads YYEEEE. Trimming cost V 7 bases and J 4 bases; bases outside gene matches: 19. CDR3 bases: TGTGCCAGCGGCGGAGGACTAGCGGGTTCGGTGGGGGTATACAATGAGCAGTTCTTC. Amino acid sequence: CASGGGLAGSVGVYNEQFF.

The genes are TRBV19 and TRBJ2-3, with D unresolved. The germline gives CDR1 LNHDA, CDR2 SQIVND (reference sequence). This CDR3 region has 13 residues. Trimming left V 6 bases short and J 0 bases short, with 7 bases between. Written as DNA, the CDR3 is TGTGCCAGTAGGAACTACAGCACAGATACGCAGTATTTT. Encoded protein: CASRNYSTDTQYF. Full variable domain (missing parts from reference TRBV19 and TRBJ2-3): DGGITQSPKYLFRKEGQNVTLSCEQNLNHDAMYWYRQDPGQGLRLIYYSQIVNDFQKGDIAEGYSVSREKKESFPLTVTSAQKNPTAFYLCASRNYSTDTQYFGPGTRLTVL.

This rearrangement joins TRBV19 to TRBJ2-1, with TRBD2 matching 10 bases. The CDR3 is 13 amino acids. Germline V gives CDR1 LNHDA, CDR2 SQIVND (reference sequence). The CDR3 spells CAIEASGGNEQFF. CDR3 bases: TGTGCGATAGAGGCTAGCGGGGGAAATGAGCAGTTCTTC. Full variable domain (remainder filled in from reference TRBV19 and TRBJ2-1): DGGITQSPKYLFRKEGQNVTLSCEQNLNHDAMYWYRQDPGQGLRLIYYSQIVNDFQKGDIAEGYSVSREKKESFPLTVTSAQKNPTAFYLCAIEASGGNEQFFGPGTRLTVL.

CDR3 protein: CASTIVRGRNYGYTF. The CDR3 DNA reads TGTGCCAGCACCATCGTCAGGGGACGTAACTATGGCTACACCTTC. The rearrangement uses TRBV11-2 and TRBJ1-2; tentative D call: TRBD1 (6 bases). The germline CDR1 and CDR2 sequences are SGHAT and FQNNGV. V lost 7 bases, J lost 1 base, and 16 bases lay in between. This CDR3 comprises 15 residues.

The V and J genes are TRBV6-5 and TRBJ1-1; TRBD1 matches at 7 bases. CDR1 is MNHEY, CDR2 SVGAGI, per germline. The CDR3 is 14 residues long. V lost 2 bases to trimming and J lost 3 bases; unmatched junction nucleotides: 3. The CDR3 coding sequence is TGTGCCAGCAGTTACGGGCAGGGGGACACTGAAGCTTTCTTT. Translating gives CASSYGQGDTEAFF.

The chain joins TRBV6-5 to TRBJ2-3, with 8 bases that match TRBD2. This CDR3 has 13 residues. The germline gives CDR1 MNHEY, CDR2 SVGAGI. Germline trimming cut 6 bases from V and 6 bases from J; bases unmatched to any gene: 5. The CDR3 sequence is CASRDLAGDTQYF. Here the CDR3 DNA reads TGTGCCAGCAGAGACCTAGCGGGTGATACGCAGTATTTT.

The chain carries TRBV4-2 and TRBJ2-7; D possibly corresponds to TRBD1 (7 bases). CDR1 is LGHNA, CDR2 YNFKEQ, per germline. V gave up 0 bases and J gave up 3 bases, with 15 bases separating them. This CDR3 comprises 16 residues. For the CDR3, the DNA is TGTGCCAGCAGCCAAGACGGGGCAGGGGGGCACTACGAGCAGTACTTC. Translating gives CASSQDGAGGHYEQYF.

The chain joins TRBV19 to TRBJ1-2; 7 bases agree with TRBD1. The CDR3 length is 12 residues. J was trimmed by 4 bases and V by 7 bases; bases with no gene match: 3. Germline V lookup: CDR1 LNHDA, CDR2 SQIVND (reference sequence). The DNA of the CDR3 is TGTGCCAGTACCGGGACAGCCTATGGCTACACCTTC. Its protein product is CASTGTAYGYTF.

This chain connects TRBV19 to TRBJ1-5, with TRBD1 identical over 7 bases. Germline V CDR1 and CDR2: LNHDA, SQIVND (reference sequence). CDR3 length: 12 residues. Germline trimming cut 5 bases from V and 6 bases from J; bases unmatched to any gene: 1. In DNA, the CDR3 is TGTGCCAGTAGTTCAGGGGGTCAGCCCCAGCATTTT. This sequence encodes CASSSGGQPQHF. Supplemented by reference TRBV19 and TRBJ1-5, the full variable domain reads DGGITQSPKYLFRKEGQNVTLSCEQNLNHDAMYWYRQDPGQGLRLIYYSQIVNDFQKGDIAEGYSVSREKKESFPLTVTSAQKNPTAFYLCASSSGGQPQHFGDGTRLSIL.

J is TRBJ2-6 and V is TRBV27, with a weak D call TRBD1 (5 bases). V was cut by 8 bases and J by 1 base, with 9 bases left in between. The V gene's germline CDR1 is MNHEY and CDR2 SMNVEV (reference sequence). The CDR3 totals 14 residues. The CDR3 region has the DNA TGTGCCAGCGGAGCAGGGTCTGGGGCCAACGTCCTGACTTTC. This translates into CASGAGSGANVLTF.

The chain links TRBV19 to TRBJ1-2; D is unresolved. This CDR3 has 15 residues. V shed 10 bases and J shed 2 bases, with 20 bases lying between them. CDR1 LNHDA and CDR2 SQIVND come from the germline V gene (reference sequence). The CDR3 is CATVLYLGGNYGYTF. DNA of the CDR3: TGTGCCACCGTCTTATATCTGGGAGGGAACTATGGCTACACCTTC.

This chain connects TRBV7-3 to TRBJ2-3, with 10 bases identical to TRBD2. This CDR3 has 15 residues. Unmatched junction bases numbered 8, after V lost 6 bases and J lost 5 bases. Germline V gene sequence: CDR1 SGHTA, CDR2 FQGTGA. CDR3: CASSRSGGAIDTQYF. For the CDR3, the DNA is TGTGCCAGCAGTCGGAGCGGGGGGGCCATAGATACGCAGTATTTT.

The V and J genes are TRBV6-2 or TRBV6-3 and TRBJ1-1; D ambiguous. Trimming shortened V by 2 bases and J by 0 bases, and 13 bases separated the two germline ends. The CDR3 covers 16 residues. Per the germline V gene, CDR1 is MNHEY and CDR2 is SVGEGT. The CDR3 spells CASSYERVLMNTEAFF. The CDR3 nucleotides are TGTGCCAGCAGTTACGAGAGGGTCCTCATGAACACTGAAGCTTTCTTT.

The rearrangement uses TRBV29-1 and TRBJ1-1, with unresolved D. CDR1 is SQVTM and CDR2 is ANQGSEA in the germline V gene. The CDR3 totals 11 residues. Trimming stripped 4 bases from V and 3 bases from J, with 6 bases between. CDR3 DNA sequence: TGCAGCGTTGGGAGGGACACTGAAGCTTTCTTT. Its translation is CSVGRDTEAFF.